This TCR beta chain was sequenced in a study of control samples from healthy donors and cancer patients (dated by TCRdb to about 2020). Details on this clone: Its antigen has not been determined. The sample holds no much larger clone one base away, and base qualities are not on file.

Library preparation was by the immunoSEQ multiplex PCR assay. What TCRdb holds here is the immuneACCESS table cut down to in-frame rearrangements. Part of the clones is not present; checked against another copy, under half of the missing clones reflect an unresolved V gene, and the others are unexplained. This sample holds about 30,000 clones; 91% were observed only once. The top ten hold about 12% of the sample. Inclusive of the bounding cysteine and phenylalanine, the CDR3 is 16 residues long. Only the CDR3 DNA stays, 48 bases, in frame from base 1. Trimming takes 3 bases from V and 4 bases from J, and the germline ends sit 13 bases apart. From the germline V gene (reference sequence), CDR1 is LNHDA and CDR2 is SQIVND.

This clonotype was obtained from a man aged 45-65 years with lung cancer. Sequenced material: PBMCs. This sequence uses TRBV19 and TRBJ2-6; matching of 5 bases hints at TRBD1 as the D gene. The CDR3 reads CASSIIGAGGANVLTF. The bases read TGTGCCAGTAGTATTATAGGGGCCGGAGGGGCCAACGTCCTGACTTTC.